This TCR beta chain stems from a study of blood T cells in healthy people across ages. Points from the study as a whole: Diversity estimates from one million T cells were considered underestimates.

In this sample, this clonotype turned up a few times. The antigen remains unidentified. V was clipped by 3 bases and J by 4 bases, with 11 bases between them. Per the germline V gene, CDR1 is SNHLY and CDR2 is FYNNEI. The CDR3 has 14 amino acids. Through a sample-barcoded 5' primer and a J-beta primer mix, a second PCR was run for roughly 7 to 11 cycles. Every cDNA molecule bore a tag from a template-switch adaptor containing 12 random nucleotides. TCRdb reanalysed the 5' RACE reads using MiXCR and keeps one entry per CDR3 protein. The table lists over 1,500,000 distinct CDR3 sequences, around 48% of them singletons.

This chain connects TRBV2 to TRBJ2-3; tentative D call: TRBD2 (6 bases). This sequence was found in a woman between 40 and 50 years old in good health. Sequencing was carried out using blood. Here the CDR3 DNA reads TGTGCCAGCAGTGATGGAGGGAGCGCAGATACGCAGTATTTT. This codes for CASSDGGSADTQYF.